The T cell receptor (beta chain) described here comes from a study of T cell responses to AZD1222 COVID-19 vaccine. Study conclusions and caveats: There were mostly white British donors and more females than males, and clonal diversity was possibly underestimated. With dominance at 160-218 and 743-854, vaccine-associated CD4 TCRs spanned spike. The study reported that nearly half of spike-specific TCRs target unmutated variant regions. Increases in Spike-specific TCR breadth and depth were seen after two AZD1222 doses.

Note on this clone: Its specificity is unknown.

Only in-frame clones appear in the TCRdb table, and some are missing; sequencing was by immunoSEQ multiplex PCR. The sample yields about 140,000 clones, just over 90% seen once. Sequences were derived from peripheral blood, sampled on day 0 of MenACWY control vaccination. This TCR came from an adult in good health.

The CDR3 coding sequence is TGTGCTAGTGGTTTGGTCTTGGGACAGTTGAACACTGAAGCTTTCTTT. Translated: CASGLVLGQLNTEAFF. The rearrangement links TRBV12-5 to TRBJ1-1; 7 bases are a match to TRBD1. The junction had 4 bases not matched to a gene; V was cut back by 0 bases and J by 0 bases. The CDR3 has 16 amino acids. Germline V lookup: CDR1 LGHNT, CDR2 FRNRAP. Combining the CDR3 with reference TRBV12-5 and TRBJ1-1 gives the whole variable domain DARVTQTPRHKVTEMGQEVTMRCQPILGHNTVFWYRQTMMQGLELLAYFRNRAPLDDSGMPKDRFSAEMPDATLATLKIQPSEPRDSAVYFCASGLVLGQLNTEAFFGQGTRLTVV.